Following are 11 T cell receptor beta chains from one sample sequenced in a study of neoadjuvant anti-PD-1 for oral cavity cancer. Time point specified: after neoadjuvant nivolumab, at surgical resection. The method was immunoSEQ multiplex PCR; TCRdb's version includes in-frame clones alone and lacks a portion of them. Of 30,000 or so clones listed, roughly 80% are singletons. The sample in question was PBMCs, obtained after nivolumab (anti-PD-1) treatment. All receptors come from a person aged 40-85 years with oral cavity squamous cell carcinoma.

The chain uses TRBV11-2 and TRBJ2-5; TRBD2 matches at 13 bases. V dropped 1 base and J dropped 4; count of bases not matched to a gene: 9. The CDR3 is 18 residues long. CDR1 SGHAT and CDR2 FQNNGV come from the germline V gene. This chain's CDR3 is CASSLGTSGGHGGETQYF. For the CDR3, the DNA is TGTGCCAGCAGCTTAGGGACTAGCGGGGGTCACGGGGGAGAGACCCAGTACTTC.

This clone was observed a few times. The chain joins TRBV2 to TRBJ2-7; 7 bases map to TRBD1. CDR3 size: 15 residues. Trimming at V came to 6 bases and at J to 4 bases, leaving 12 bases not matched to a gene. The germline V gene encodes CDR1 SNHLY and CDR2 FYNNEI. The CDR3 loop reads CASRGSRDSLYEQYF. The CDR3 region has the DNA TGTGCCAGCAGGGGGAGTCGGGACAGCTTATACGAGCAGTACTTC.

This chain joins TRBV18 and TRBJ1-6; 11 bases match TRBD1. The CDR3 length is 16 residues. CDR1 is KGHSH, CDR2 LQKENI, per germline. Unmatched junction bases numbered 11, after V lost 6 bases and J lost 10 bases. CDR3 protein: CASSAGTGGRGSPLHF. The DNA of the CDR3 is TGTGCCAGCTCCGCTGGGACAGGGGGTCGGGGATCACCCCTCCACTTT.

V gene TRBV6-6 combines with J gene TRBJ1-3; a weak D match, TRBD1 (5 bases). Trimming stripped 2 bases from V and 0 bases from J, with 11 bases between. Germline CDR1 MNHNY, CDR2 SVGAGI (reference sequence). The CDR3 consists of 16 residues. Here the CDR3 DNA reads TGTGCCAGCAGTTACGAGGGGCTAAGCTCTGGAAACACCATATATTTT. It codes for CASSYEGLSSGNTIYF.

This sequence joins TRBV7-7 and TRBJ2-5; D may match TRBD1 or TRBD2 (5 bases each). This CDR3 contains 14 residues. CDR1 and CDR2 from the germline V gene are SSHAT and FNYEAQ (reference sequence). V lost 2 bases to trimming and J lost 4 bases, with 11 bases between them. CDR3 nucleotides: TGTGCCAGCAGCTTATCGCGAGGGGCAGAGACCCAGTACTTC. Residues: CASSLSRGAETQYF.

The chain couples TRBV6-6 to TRBJ1-1; TRBD1 might be the D (6 bases). Between the trimmed V and J ends, which lost 8 bases and 0 bases, there was a span of 16 bases. The CDR3 has 15 amino acids. Looked up from germline, CDR1 is MNHNY and CDR2 is SVGAGI (reference sequence). CDR3 sequence reads: CASLRGVGVNTEAFF. In DNA form, the CDR3 reads TGTGCCAGCTTGAGGGGGGTCGGGGTGAACACTGAAGCTTTCTTT.

The chain combines TRBV18 with TRBJ1-1; a weak D match, TRBD1 (5 bases). The ends were cut back, 2 bases at V and 4 bases at J, with 14 bases in the middle. Germline lookup yields CDR1 KGHSH and CDR2 LQKENI. The CDR3 has 15 residues. The DNA for the CDR3 is TGTGCCAGCTCACCAGAGGGGTTGGTGAGCACTGAAGCTTTCTTT. Translated: CASSPEGLVSTEAFF. Supplemented by reference TRBV18 and TRBJ1-1, the full variable domain reads NAGVMQNPRHLVRRRGQEARLRCSPMKGHSHVYWYRQLPEEGLKFMVYLQKENIIDESGMPKERFSAEFPKEGPSILRIQQVVRGDSAAYFCASSPEGLVSTEAFFGQGTRLTVV.

The chain couples TRBV5-6 to TRBJ1-2, with D maybe TRBD1 (5 bases). V shed 2 bases and J shed 1 base, with 9 bases lying between them. CDR3 length: 14 residues. Germline V gene lookup returns CDR1 SGHDT and CDR2 YYEEEE. The CDR3 sequence is CASSLRGGNYGYTF. Written as DNA, the CDR3 is TGTGCCAGCAGCTTACGGGGGGGTAACTATGGCTACACCTTC.

In its sample, this clone was seen a few times. The gene calls are TRBV19 and TRBJ1-3; tentatively, D is TRBD1 (6 bases). CDR1 and CDR2 from the germline V gene are LNHDA and SQIVND (reference sequence). V was clipped by 5 bases and J by 2 bases, with 10 bases between them. This CDR3 has 14 residues. The CDR3 nucleotides are TGTGCCAGTAGTCAACAGGGAACTGGAAACACCATATATTTT. This sequence encodes CASSQQGTGNTIYF.

The V call is TRBV28, the J call TRBJ2-6, with D uncertain. V lost 3 bases, J lost 1 base, and 7 bases lay in between. This CDR3 has 15 amino acids. Germline lookup yields CDR1 MDHEN and CDR2 SYDVKM. This CDR3 is CASSFGVSGANVLTF. The CDR3 DNA reads as TGTGCCAGCAGTTTTGGGGTTTCTGGGGCCAACGTCCTGACTTTC.

The V gene is TRBV7-9, the J gene TRBJ1-2; D not certain. This CDR3 is 13 amino acids long. The ends were cut back, 5 bases at V and 6 bases at J, with 13 bases in the middle. Germline V gives CDR1 SEHNR, CDR2 FQNEAQ (reference sequence). Here the CDR3 DNA reads TGTGCCAGCAGCGGAACTCGATCCCATGGCTACACCTTC. Its translation is CASSGTRSHGYTF.